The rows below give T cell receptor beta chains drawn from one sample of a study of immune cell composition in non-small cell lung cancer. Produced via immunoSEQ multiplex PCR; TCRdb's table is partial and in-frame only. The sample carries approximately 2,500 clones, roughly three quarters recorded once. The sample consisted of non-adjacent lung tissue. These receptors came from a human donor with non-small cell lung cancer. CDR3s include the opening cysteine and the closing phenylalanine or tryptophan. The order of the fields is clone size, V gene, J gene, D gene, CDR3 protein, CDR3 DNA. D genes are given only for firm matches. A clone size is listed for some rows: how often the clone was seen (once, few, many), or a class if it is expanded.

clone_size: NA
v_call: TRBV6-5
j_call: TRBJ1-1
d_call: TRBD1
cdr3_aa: CASSLGTGMNTEAFF
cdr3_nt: TGTGCCAGCAGCTTAGGGACAGGCATGAACACTGAAGCTTTCTTT

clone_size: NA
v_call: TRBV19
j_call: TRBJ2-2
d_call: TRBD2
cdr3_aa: CASRASSQGGRTGELFF
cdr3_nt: TGTGCCAGTCGGGCGTCATCTCAGGGAGGGAGGACCGGGGAGCTGTTTTTT

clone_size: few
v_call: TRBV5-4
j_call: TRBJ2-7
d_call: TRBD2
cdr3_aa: CASSYSGGAVGEQYF
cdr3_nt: TGTGCCAGCAGCTATAGCGGGGGGGCGGTGGGAGAGCAGTACTTC

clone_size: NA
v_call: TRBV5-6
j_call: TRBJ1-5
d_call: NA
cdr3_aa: CASSQYEGVQPQHF
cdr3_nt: TGTGCCAGCAGCCAGTACGAGGGGGTTCAGCCCCAGCATTTT

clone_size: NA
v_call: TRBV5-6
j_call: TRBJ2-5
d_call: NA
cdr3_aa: CASSLGQYQETQYF
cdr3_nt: TGTGCCAGCAGCTTAGGACAGTACCAAGAGACCCAGTACTTC

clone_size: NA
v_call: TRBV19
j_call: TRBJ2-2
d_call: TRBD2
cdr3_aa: CASSIGGVAAGELFF
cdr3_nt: TGTGCCAGTAGTATCGGGGGGGTAGCGGCCGGGGAGCTGTTTTTT

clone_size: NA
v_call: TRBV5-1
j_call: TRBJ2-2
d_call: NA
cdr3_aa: CASSFSPQGGELFF
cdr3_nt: TGCGCCAGCAGCTTTTCCCCTCAGGGCGGGGAGCTGTTTTTT

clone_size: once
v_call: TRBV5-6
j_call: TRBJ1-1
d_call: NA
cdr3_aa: CASSIGNLNTEAFF
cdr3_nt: TGTGCCAGCAGCATCGGTAATTTAAACACTGAAGCTTTCTTT

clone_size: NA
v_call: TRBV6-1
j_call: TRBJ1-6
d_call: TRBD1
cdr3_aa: CASSRPGQGNSPLHF
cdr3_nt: TGTGCCAGCAGTCGTCCGGGACAGGGAAATTCACCCCTCCACTTT

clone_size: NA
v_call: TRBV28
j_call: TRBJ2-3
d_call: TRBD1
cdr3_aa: CASSSPGQGTDTQYF
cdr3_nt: TGTGCCAGCAGTTCCCCGGGACAGGGAACAGATACGCAGTATTTT

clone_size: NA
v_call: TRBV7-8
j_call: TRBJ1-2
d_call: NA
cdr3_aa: CASSDNRVGYTF
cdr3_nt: TGTGCCAGCAGCGACAACAGGGTCGGCTACACCTTC

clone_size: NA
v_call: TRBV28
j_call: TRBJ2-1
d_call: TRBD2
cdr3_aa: CASSSAWEGEINEQFF
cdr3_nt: TGTGCCAGCAGTTCCGCCTGGGAGGGCGAGATCAATGAGCAGTTCTTC

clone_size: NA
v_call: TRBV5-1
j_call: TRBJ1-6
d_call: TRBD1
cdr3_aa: CASSRDPSTGSNSPLHF
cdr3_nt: TGCGCCAGCTCTAGGGACCCATCGACAGGGAGTAATTCACCCCTCCACTTT

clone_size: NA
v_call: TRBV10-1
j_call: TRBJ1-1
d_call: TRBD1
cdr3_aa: CASSEERFTGTGEAEAFF
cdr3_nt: TGCGCCAGCAGTGAGGAGAGGTTTACCGGGACAGGGGAAGCTGAAGCTTTCTTT

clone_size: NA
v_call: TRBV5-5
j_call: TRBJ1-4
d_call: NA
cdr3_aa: CASSTALPGSTNEKLFF
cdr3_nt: TGTGCCAGCAGCACCGCCCTGCCCGGGTCAACTAATGAAAAACTGTTTTTT

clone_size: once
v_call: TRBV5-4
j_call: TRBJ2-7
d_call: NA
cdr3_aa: CASSQDVAGSYEQYF
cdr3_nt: TGTGCCAGCAGCCAAGACGTGGCAGGGTCCTACGAGCAGTACTTC

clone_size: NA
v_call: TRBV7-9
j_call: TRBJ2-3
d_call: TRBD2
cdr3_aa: CASSSQHLGLAGATDTQYF
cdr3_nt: TGTGCCAGCAGCTCCCAGCACCTGGGACTAGCGGGGGCCACAGATACGCAGTATTTT

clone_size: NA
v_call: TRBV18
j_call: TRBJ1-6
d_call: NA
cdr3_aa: CASSPNRMPLLNNSPLHF
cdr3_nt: TGTGCCAGCTCACCAAACAGGATGCCTCTCCTTAATAATTCACCCCTCCACTTT

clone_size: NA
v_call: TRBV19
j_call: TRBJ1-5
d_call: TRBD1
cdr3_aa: CASRGLRQGSNQPQHF
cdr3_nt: TGTGCCAGTAGAGGCCTTAGACAGGGTTCCAATCAGCCCCAGCATTTT

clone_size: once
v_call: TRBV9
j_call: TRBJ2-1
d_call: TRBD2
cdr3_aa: CASSAPSGGADGEQFF
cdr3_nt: TGTGCCAGCAGCGCCCCTAGCGGGGGGGCGGATGGTGAGCAGTTCTTC

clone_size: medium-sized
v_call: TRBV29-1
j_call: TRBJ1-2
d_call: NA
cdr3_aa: CSVGEQGFGYTF
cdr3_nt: TGCAGCGTCGGCGAACAGGGCTTTGGCTACACCTTC

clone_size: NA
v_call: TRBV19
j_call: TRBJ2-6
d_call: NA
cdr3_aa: CASSFGSSGANVLTF
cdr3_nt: TGTGCCAGTAGTTTCGGTAGCTCTGGGGCCAACGTCCTGACTTTC

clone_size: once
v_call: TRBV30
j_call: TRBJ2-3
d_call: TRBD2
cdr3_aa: CAWSISGGAGTQYF
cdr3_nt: TGTGCCTGGAGTATTAGCGGGGGGGCCGGGACGCAGTATTTT

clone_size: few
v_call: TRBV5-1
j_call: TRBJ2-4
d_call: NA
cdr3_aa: CASSLAGTVNIQYF
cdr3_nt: TGCGCCAGCAGCTTGGCGGGTACGGTAAACATTCAGTACTTC

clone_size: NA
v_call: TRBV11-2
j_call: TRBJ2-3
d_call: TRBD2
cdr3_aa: CASSHLAGGVADTQYF
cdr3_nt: TGTGCCAGCAGCCACTTAGCGGGGGGGGTAGCAGATACGCAGTATTTT

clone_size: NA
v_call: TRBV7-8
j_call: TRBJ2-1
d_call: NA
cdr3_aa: CASSKPGDVYNEQFF
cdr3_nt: TGTGCCAGCAGCAAACCGGGGGACGTCTACAATGAGCAGTTCTTC

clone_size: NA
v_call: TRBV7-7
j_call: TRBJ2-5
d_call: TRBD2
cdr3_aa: CASRFYPPSGGYLFQETQYF
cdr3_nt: TGTGCCAGCAGATTCTACCCACCTAGCGGGGGCTACCTTTTCCAAGAGACCCAGTACTTC

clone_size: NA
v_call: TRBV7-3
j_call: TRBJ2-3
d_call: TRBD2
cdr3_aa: CASSLIGTSGEDTQYF
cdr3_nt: TGTGCCAGCAGCTTAATTGGGACTAGCGGGGAAGATACGCAGTATTTT

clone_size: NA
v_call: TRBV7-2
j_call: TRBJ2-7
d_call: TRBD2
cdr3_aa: CASSAPGTSGGGQYF
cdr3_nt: TGTGCCAGCAGCGCGCCCGGGACTAGCGGGGGGGGGCAGTACTTC

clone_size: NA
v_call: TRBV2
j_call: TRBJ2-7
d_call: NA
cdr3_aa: CASSDLLSYEQYF
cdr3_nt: TGTGCCAGCAGTGACTTGCTATCCTACGAGCAGTACTTC

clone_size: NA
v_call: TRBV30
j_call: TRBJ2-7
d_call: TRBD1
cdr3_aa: CARSSGQGLWQYF
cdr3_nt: TGTGCCCGTTCGTCGGGACAGGGCCTATGGCAGTACTTC

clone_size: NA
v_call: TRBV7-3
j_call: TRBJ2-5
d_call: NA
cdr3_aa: CASSSGTARSGETQYF
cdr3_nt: TGTGCCAGCAGCTCCGGAACGGCTAGGAGTGGGGAGACCCAGTACTTC

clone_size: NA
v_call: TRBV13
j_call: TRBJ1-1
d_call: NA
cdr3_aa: CASNEGNTEAFF
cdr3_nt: TGTGCCAGCAATGAGGGAAACACTGAAGCTTTCTTT

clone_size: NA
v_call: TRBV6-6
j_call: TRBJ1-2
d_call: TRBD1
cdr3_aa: CASSRQGINYGYTF
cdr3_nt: TGTGCCAGCAGCAGACAGGGAATTAACTATGGCTACACCTTC

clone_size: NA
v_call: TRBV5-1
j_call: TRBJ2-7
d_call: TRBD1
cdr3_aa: CASSFLWGDRGNEQYF
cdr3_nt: TGCGCCAGCAGCTTCCTCTGGGGGGACAGGGGCAACGAGCAGTACTTC

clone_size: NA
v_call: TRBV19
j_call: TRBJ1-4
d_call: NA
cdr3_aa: CASSIGSNVGEKLFF
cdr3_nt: TGTGCCAGTAGTATAGGAAGTAATGTGGGCGAAAAACTGTTTTTT

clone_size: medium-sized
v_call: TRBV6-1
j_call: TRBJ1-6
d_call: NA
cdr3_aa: CASIGARGSHSPLHF
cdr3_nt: TGTGCCAGCATTGGGGCCAGGGGATCTCATTCACCCCTCCACTTT

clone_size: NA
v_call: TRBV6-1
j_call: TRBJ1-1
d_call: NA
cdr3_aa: CASSRGTEAFF
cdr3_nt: TGTGCCAGCAGCAGAGGAACTGAAGCTTTCTTT

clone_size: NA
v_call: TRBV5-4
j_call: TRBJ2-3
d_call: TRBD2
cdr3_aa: CASSSRWGGGAADTQYF
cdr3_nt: TGTGCCAGCAGCTCCAGGTGGGGCGGGGGGGCCGCAGATACGCAGTATTTT

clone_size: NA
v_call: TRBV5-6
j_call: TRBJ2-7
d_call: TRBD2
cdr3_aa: CASSARAGDLNEQYF
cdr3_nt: TGTGCCAGCAGCGCCCGAGCGGGGGACCTGAATGAGCAGTACTTC

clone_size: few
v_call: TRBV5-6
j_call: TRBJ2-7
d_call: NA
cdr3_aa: CASSLFSYEQYF
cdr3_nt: TGTGCCAGCAGCCTTTTCTCCTACGAGCAGTACTTC

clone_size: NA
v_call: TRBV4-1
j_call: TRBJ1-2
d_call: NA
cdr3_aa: CASSQDVTGRDYGYTF
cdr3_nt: TGCGCCAGCAGCCAAGATGTAACAGGGCGGGACTATGGCTACACCTTC

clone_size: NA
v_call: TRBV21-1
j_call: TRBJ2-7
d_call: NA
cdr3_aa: CASSTRDRASYEQYF
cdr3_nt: TGTGCCAGCAGCACCCGGGACAGGGCTTCCTACGAGCAGTACTTC

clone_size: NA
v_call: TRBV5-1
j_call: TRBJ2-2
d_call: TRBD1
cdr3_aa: CASSLALQGAGTGELFF
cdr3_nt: TGCGCCAGCAGCTTGGCCCTACAGGGGGCCGGCACCGGGGAGCTGTTTTTT

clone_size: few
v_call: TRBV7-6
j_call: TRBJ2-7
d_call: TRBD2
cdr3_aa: CASRLSGSSYEQYF
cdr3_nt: TGTGCCAGCAGACTTAGCGGGAGTTCCTACGAGCAGTACTTC

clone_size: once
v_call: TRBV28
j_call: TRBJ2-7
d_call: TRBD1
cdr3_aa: CASRGVNDRDDYEQYF
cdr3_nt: TGTGCCAGCAGGGGGGTGAACGACAGGGATGATTACGAGCAGTACTTC

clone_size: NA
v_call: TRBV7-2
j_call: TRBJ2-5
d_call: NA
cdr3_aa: CASSPGAFQETQYF
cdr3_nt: TGTGCCAGCAGCCCTGGGGCCTTCCAAGAGACCCAGTACTTC

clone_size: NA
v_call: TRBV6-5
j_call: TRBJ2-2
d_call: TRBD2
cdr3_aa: CASSRAGTNTGELFF
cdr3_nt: TGTGCCAGCAGCCGAGCGGGAACGAACACCGGGGAGCTGTTTTTT

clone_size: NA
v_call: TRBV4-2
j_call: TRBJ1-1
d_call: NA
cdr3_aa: CASSFGGLGDPEAFF
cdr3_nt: TGTGCCAGCAGCTTCGGGGGGCTTGGTGACCCTGAAGCTTTCTTT

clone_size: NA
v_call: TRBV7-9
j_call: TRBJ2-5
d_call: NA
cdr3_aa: CASSWRGRETQYF
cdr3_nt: TGTGCCAGCAGCTGGAGGGGCCGGGAGACCCAGTACTTC

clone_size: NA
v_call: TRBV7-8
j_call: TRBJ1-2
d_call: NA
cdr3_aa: CASSLSRRNYGYTF
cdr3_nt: TGTGCCAGCAGCTTATCGCGGAGGAACTATGGCTACACCTTC

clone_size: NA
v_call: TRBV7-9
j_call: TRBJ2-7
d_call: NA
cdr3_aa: CASSPTGSPYEQYF
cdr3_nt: TGTGCCAGCAGCCCAACAGGTTCCCCCTACGAGCAGTACTTC